What follows are 27 T cell receptor beta chains derived from one specimen sequenced in a study of blood T cell repertoires in COVID-19. Sequenced by immunoSEQ multiplex PCR; TCRdb stores in-frame clones only, minus some. The sample records around 52,000 clones, about 90% being singletons. The sequenced sample was peripheral blood. These receptors all come from a woman of 80 years or more with COVID-19, enrolled during active disease.

The chain joins TRBV6-1 to TRBJ1-5, with TRBD1 matching 7 bases. In germline, CDR1 is MNHNS, CDR2 SASEGT. This CDR3 is built from 16 residues. Trimming cost V 4 bases and J 2 bases; bases outside gene matches: 8. CDR3 sequence reads: CASSGPTGTGNQPQHF. For the CDR3, the DNA is TGTGCCAGCAGTGGACCGACAGGGACGGGCAATCAGCCCCAGCATTTT.

This chain connects TRBV13 to TRBJ1-2; weak D call: TRBD1 (6 bases). With 1 base removed from V and 4 bases from J, the gap between germline ends came to 10 bases. Germline V gene data show CDR1 as PRHDT and CDR2 as FYEKMQ (reference sequence). The CDR3 sequence is 14 residues long. CDR3 coding DNA: TGTGCCAGCAGCTTAGAGGGGGGGTCCTATGGCTACACCTTC. This codes for CASSLEGGSYGYTF.

This clone was seen a handful of times. The V and J genes are TRBV7-2 and TRBJ1-3; tentative D call: TRBD1 (5 bases). The CDR3 spans 16 residues. V gave up 3 bases and J gave up 2 bases, with 14 bases separating them. Per germline, CDR1 SGHTA and CDR2 FQGNSA. The chain's CDR3 is CASSFRPTDTGNTIYF. DNA for the CDR3: TGTGCCAGCAGCTTTAGACCGACAGATACTGGAAACACCATATATTTT.

The table lists this clone with a few counts. V gene TRBV19 combines with J gene TRBJ1-5; possibly TRBD1 for D (5 bases). Trimming shortened V by 9 bases and J by 6 bases, and 15 bases separated the two germline ends. Germline V gives CDR1 LNHDA, CDR2 SQIVND (reference sequence). The CDR3 covers 13 residues. The CDR3 coding sequence is TGTGCCAGCAACCCAGGGCCCCGTCAGCCCCAGCATTTT. Protein sequence: CASNPGPRQPQHF.

The chain joins TRBV18 to TRBJ1-2; 7 bases map to TRBD1. Germline lookup yields CDR1 KGHSH and CDR2 LQKENI. This CDR3 has 15 amino acids. V trimming: 3 bases; J trimming: 0 bases; junction bases outside the gene matches: 4. CDR3 region: CASSPQGQPNYGYTF. The CDR3 region has the DNA TGTGCCAGCTCACCCCAGGGACAGCCTAACTATGGCTACACCTTC.

The rearrangement uses TRBV2 and TRBJ2-7, with D hard to call. V gave up 8 bases and J gave up 1 base, with 12 bases separating them. The CDR3 consists of 13 residues. The germline CDR1 and CDR2 sequences are SNHLY and FYNNEI. In DNA, the CDR3 is TGTGCCAGCGTACCTGAGCAATCCTACGAGCAGTACTTC. Translated, it gives CASVPEQSYEQYF. The variable domain in full, completed from reference TRBV2 and TRBJ2-7, reads EPEVTQTPSHQVTQMGQEVILRCVPISNHLYFYWYRQILGQKVEFLVSFYNNEISEKSEIFDDQFSVERPDGSNFTLKIRSTKLEDSAMYFCASVPEQSYEQYFGPGTRLTVT.

The CDR3 DNA reads as TGCGCCGGGACTCGGGGGGGCCTTTCGGGAGAGACCCAGTACTTC. This translates into CAGTRGGLSGETQYF. The chain joins TRBV5-1 to TRBJ2-5; 8 positions match TRBD2. This CDR3 spans 15 amino acids. CDR1 and CDR2 (germline): SGHRS, YFSETQ. V lost 10 bases and J lost 4; bases outside the gene matches: 15.

The gene calls are TRBV5-5 and TRBJ2-4; unclear D gene. From germline, CDR1 is SGHKS and CDR2 YYEKEE (reference sequence). Trimming removed 2 bases from V and 0 bases from J, with 9 bases in between. The CDR3 is 15 amino acids. As DNA, the CDR3 is TGTGCCAGCAGCTTAATAGGAGCAGCCAAAAACATTCAGTACTTC. Translated: CASSLIGAAKNIQYF.

CDR3 DNA: TGTGCCAGCAGCCCAACCTTCCCCGAGAATGAAAAACTGTTTTTT. It codes for CASSPTFPENEKLFF. V usage is TRBV7-8 and J usage is TRBJ1-4; D not resolved. Germline V gene lookup returns CDR1 SGHVS and CDR2 FQNEAQ. The V gene lost 5 bases and the J gene lost 5 bases, with 15 bases spanning the gap. The length of the CDR3 is 15 residues.

In this sample, this clone turned up once. The chain is built from TRBV7-9 and TRBJ2-3, with 11 bases aligning to TRBD2. CDR3 length equals 15 residues. Unmatched junction bases numbered 9, after V lost 5 bases and J lost 8 bases. Germline-derived CDR1 and CDR2 are SEHNR and FQNEAQ (reference sequence). CDR3 nucleotides: TGTGCCAGCAGCCGTAGCGGGGGGGGTCCAAGTACGCAGTATTTT. Protein: CASSRSGGGPSTQYF.

The sample holds one count of this clone. The gene calls are TRBV11-3 and TRBJ2-1; tentative D call: TRBD1 (6 bases). The CDR3 is 17 residues long. The germline CDR1 and CDR2 sequences are SGHNT and YENEEA. V was clipped by 2 bases and J by 7 bases, with 21 bases between them. The DNA of the CDR3 is TGTGCCAGCAGCTTACCATATATGGGTACAGGGCGGAATGAGCAGTTCTTC. It encodes CASSLPYMGTGRNEQFF.

The gene calls are TRBV11-2 and TRBJ2-1; tentatively, D is TRBD2 (5 bases). Germline lookup yields CDR1 SGHAT and CDR2 FQNNGV. V gave up 5 bases and J gave up 6 bases, with 8 bases separating them. The CDR3 consists of 12 residues. CDR3 DNA: TGTGCCAGCAGCCCCGCGGGCAATGAGCAGTTCTTC. It is translated as CASSPAGNEQFF.

The V call is TRBV5-4, the J call TRBJ2-7; TRBD1 matches 7 bases. From germline, CDR1 is SGHNT and CDR2 YYREEE (reference sequence). The CDR3 length is 15 residues. V trimming: 4 bases; J trimming: 0 bases; junction bases outside the gene matches: 7. The CDR3 loop is CASSLDRLSSYEQYF. The CDR3 nucleotides are TGTGCCAGCAGCCTGGACAGGCTAAGCTCCTACGAGCAGTACTTC.

CDR3 sequence reads: CAWSVGQQVYEQYF. CDR3 DNA: TGTGCCTGGAGTGTAGGACAACAAGTCTACGAGCAGTACTTC. The chain joins TRBV30 to TRBJ2-7; TRBD1 might be the D (5 bases). In germline, CDR1 is GTSNPN, CDR2 SVGIG (reference sequence). The CDR3 extends over 14 amino acids. V lost 0 bases and J lost 3, with 12 bases in between.

V is TRBV5-4 and J is TRBJ1-2, with 7 bases identical to TRBD1. This CDR3 has 16 residues. Germline V gene data show CDR1 as SGHNT and CDR2 as YYREEE (reference sequence). J gave up 4 bases and V 3 bases, and 12 bases lay outside the gene matches. This CDR3 reads CASSYPGQEVGYGYTF. The CDR3 DNA sequence: TGTGCCAGCAGCTACCCTGGACAGGAGGTGGGCTATGGCTACACCTTC. Drawing the rest from reference TRBV5-4 and TRBJ1-2, the complete variable domain is ETGVTQSPTHLIKTRGQQVTLRCSSQSGHNTVSWYQQALGQGPQFIFQYYREEENGRGNFPPRFSGLQFPNYSSELNVNALELDDSALYLCASSYPGQEVGYGYTFGSGTRLTVV.

This clone came up a few times. The V and J genes are TRBV19 and TRBJ2-1; D call uncertain. The CDR3 has 13 residues. V lost 3 bases to trimming and J lost 2 bases, with 5 bases between them. From germline, CDR1 is LNHDA and CDR2 SQIVND (reference sequence). CDR3 sequence: CASSMEPYNEQFF. CDR3 nucleotide sequence: TGTGCCAGTAGTATGGAGCCCTACAATGAGCAGTTCTTC.

The rearrangement uses TRBV7-2 and TRBJ1-2; a possible D gene is TRBD1 (6 bases). This CDR3 has 14 amino acids. Trimming took off 1 base at V and 4 bases at J, with 10 bases between the two ends. Germline CDR1 is SGHTA and CDR2 is FQGNSA. CDR3: CASSLETGTYGYTF. The CDR3 bases are TGTGCCAGCAGCTTAGAAACAGGGACCTATGGCTACACCTTC.

The chain carries TRBV6-2 or TRBV6-3 and TRBJ1-5; the D gene is possibly TRBD1 (6 bases). Germline V gene data show CDR1 as MNHEY and CDR2 as SVGEGT. The ends were cut back, 2 bases at V and 0 bases at J, with 17 bases in the middle. This CDR3 has 18 residues. This CDR3 reads CASSYTHRDRVSNQPQHF. DNA for the CDR3: TGTGCCAGCAGTTACACCCACAGGGACCGGGTTAGCAATCAGCCCCAGCATTTT.

The chain carries TRBV5-4 and TRBJ2-3, with TRBD1 identical over 7 bases. Germline trimming cut 4 bases from V and 2 bases from J; bases unmatched to any gene: 4. The CDR3 covers 14 residues. CDR1 is SGHNT, CDR2 YYREEE, per germline (reference sequence). The DNA for the CDR3 is TGTGCCAGCAGCCCCGGGACAGTCACAGATACGCAGTATTTT. Residues: CASSPGTVTDTQYF.

The rearrangement uses TRBV7-2 and TRBJ2-7; 9 nucleotides agree with TRBD1. Germline V gene sequence: CDR1 SGHTA, CDR2 FQGNSA. The CDR3 length is 14 residues. V dropped 10 bases and J dropped 3; count of bases not matched to a gene: 10. This chain's CDR3 is CATSLSTGGYEQYF. The CDR3 DNA sequence: TGTGCCACAAGCTTATCGACAGGGGGCTACGAGCAGTACTTC.

The chain has TRBV5-1 and TRBJ1-5, with 8 bases fitting TRBD1. The germline V gene has CDR1 SGHRS and CDR2 YFSETQ. V lost 3 bases to trimming and J lost 3 bases; unmatched junction nucleotides: 5. The CDR3 is made up of 15 amino acids. This chain's CDR3 is CASSSTGAYNQPQHF. The DNA for the CDR3 is TGCGCCAGCAGCTCGACAGGGGCCTACAATCAGCCCCAGCATTTT.

V usage is TRBV5-1 and J usage is TRBJ2-5, with 8 bases lining up with TRBD1. V lost 5 bases to trimming and J lost 5 bases; unmatched junction nucleotides: 11. This CDR3 has 15 residues. CDR1 is SGHRS and CDR2 is YFSETQ in the germline V gene. DNA of the CDR3: TGCGCCAGCAGTACCGGGACAGGAGCAGGGGAGACCCAGTACTTC. Its translation is CASSTGTGAGETQYF.

Here the CDR3 reads CASSSRTGSQGAGEQYF. In nucleotides, the CDR3 is TGCGCCAGCAGCTCCCGAACGGGATCACAGGGGGCAGGGGAGCAGTACTTC. The rearrangement links TRBV5-1 to TRBJ2-7, with TRBD1 identical over 9 bases. This CDR3 contains 17 residues. V shed 3 bases, J shed 7 bases, and the junction held 17 bases outside the gene matches. Germline CDR1 SGHRS, CDR2 YFSETQ. Supplemented by reference TRBV5-1 and TRBJ2-7, the full variable domain reads KAGVTQTPRYLIKTRGQQVTLSCSPISGHRSVSWYQQTPGQGLQFLFEYFSETQRNKGNFPGRFSGRQFSNSRSEMNVSTLELGDSALYLCASSSRTGSQGAGEQYFGPGTRLTVT.

The gene calls are TRBV2 and TRBJ1-3, with TRBD1 matching over 8 bases. Germline assignment: CDR1 SNHLY and CDR2 FYNNEI. This CDR3 comprises 15 residues. The J segment lost 0 bases and the V segment lost 7 bases, leaving 5 bases of the junction unmatched. This chain's CDR3 is CASTRTGISGNTIYF. The CDR3 DNA reads TGTGCCAGCACCCGGACAGGGATCTCTGGAAACACCATATATTTT.

The CDR3 DNA reads as TGTGCCAGCAGTTACTCGACAGGGTATAATTCACCCCTCCACTTT. This gives the protein CASSYSTGYNSPLHF. The V call is TRBV6-5, the J call TRBJ1-6; 7 nucleotides line up with TRBD1. The V gene's germline CDR1 is MNHEY and CDR2 SVGAGI. J gave up 4 bases and V 0 bases, and 0 bases lay outside the gene matches. The CDR3 is 15 amino acids.

The table lists this clone with a count of one. The V gene is TRBV5-1, the J gene TRBJ2-3, with TRBD1 matching over 7 bases. V shed 2 bases and J 2 bases; nucleotides not matched to a gene: 5. This CDR3 region has 15 residues. Germline CDR1 and CDR2: SGHRS and YFSETQ. For the CDR3, the DNA is TGCGCCAGCAGCTTCCGGACAGGTCTCACAGATACGCAGTATTTT. Its translation is CASSFRTGLTDTQYF.

V gene TRBV18 combines with J gene TRBJ1-1; TRBD1 might be the D (6 bases). This CDR3 is 14 amino acids long. Trimming pared 5 bases from V and 0 bases from J, leaving 10 bases between. Germline loops: CDR1 KGHSH, CDR2 LQKENI. The CDR3 DNA is TGTGCCAGCTCAGTGGACAGCCTGAACACTGAAGCTTTCTTT. Its protein is CASSVDSLNTEAFF.